These T cell receptor beta chains were read from a single sample in a study of shared clonotypes between healthy human individuals. Generated by immunoSEQ multiplex PCR, the TCRdb table keeps only in-frame clones and is missing some. The table records about half a million clones, about 85% of them present only once. Source material: PBMCs. Receptors originate from a woman aged 40 to 50 in good health. Some clones in this sample may be carry-over from other donors' samples. Both conserved end residues are part of each CDR3. The order of the fields is J gene, D gene, V gene, CDR3 length, clone size, CDR3 DNA, CDR3 protein. The D gene is left open where the match is weak. Clone size is given for some rows only: seen once, a few or many times, or a class if the clone is expanded.

TRBJ1-1 . TRBV5-1 14 once TGCGCCAGCAGCCCGGAGGGCCGGGGGACTGAAGCTTTCTTT CASSPEGRGTEAFF
TRBJ2-4 . TRBV6-5 13 . TGTGCCAGCAGTACCGGGGGCAAAAACATTCAGTACTTC CASSTGGKNIQYF
TRBJ2-7 . TRBV2 12 few TGTGCCAGCCAGACGGTCTACGACGAGCAGTACTTC CASQTVYDEQYF
TRBJ2-2 . TRBV28 15 few TGTGCCAGCAGTGAGACGGTTCCGAACACCGGGGAGCTGTTTTTT CASSETVPNTGELFF
TRBJ2-1 TRBD1 TRBV5-4 17 . TGTGCCAGCAGCCCTCCTCCGGGACAGGTCAGCCACAATGAGCAGTTCTTC CASSPPPGQVSHNEQFF
TRBJ2-5 . TRBV30 11 . TGTGCCTGGAGTGAATCAGAGACCCAGTACTTC CAWSESETQYF
TRBJ2-3 . TRBV5-1 14 many TGCGCCAGCAGCTTCCTAAACCCCACAGATACGCAGTATTTT CASSFLNPTDTQYF
TRBJ2-7 . TRBV5-4 14 . TGTGCCAGCAGCTTGGCGGGAGACGGTTACGAGCAGTACTTC CASSLAGDGYEQYF
TRBJ2-7 . TRBV5-1 14 . TGCGCCAGCAGCTTAACAGGACACTCCTACGAGCAGTACTTC CASSLTGHSYEQYF
TRBJ2-3 . TRBV6-1 11 . TGTGCCAGCAGAGTCATCGATACGCAGTATTTT CASRVIDTQYF
TRBJ1-1 . TRBV7-9 12 many TGTGCCAGCAGCCGATCGACAGATGAAGCTTTCTTT CASSRSTDEAFF
TRBJ2-1 TRBD1 TRBV30 14 many TGTGCCTGGAGTGATATTTCAGGGGGCAATGAGCAGTTCTTC CAWSDISGGNEQFF
TRBJ1-5 TRBD1 TRBV5-1 15 . TGCGCCAGCAGCCGTGGGGGACAGGGCGATCAGCCCCAGCATTTT CASSRGGQGDQPQHF
TRBJ2-1 . TRBV27 15 . TGTGCCAGCAGTTTCGAACCTTCCTTCCGCAATGAGCAGTTCTTC CASSFEPSFRNEQFF
TRBJ2-1 TRBD2 TRBV7-9 17 . TGTGCCAGCACGGGACTAGCGGGATTGGGGTCCTACAATGAGCAGTTCTTC CASTGLAGLGSYNEQFF
TRBJ2-7 TRBD2 TRBV5-4 15 many TGTGCCAGCAGCCAAGGGACTAGCGGGATGAAAGAGCAGTACTTC CASSQGTSGMKEQYF
TRBJ1-1 TRBD1 TRBV27 16 . TGTGCCAGCAGTCCAGGATCAGGCCAGGGGGGCACTGAAGCTTTCTTT CASSPGSGQGGTEAFF
TRBJ2-7 . TRBV6-5 16 . TGTGCCAGCAGTTATCGAGCAGGAGACTCCCCCTACGAGCAGTACTTC CASSYRAGDSPYEQYF
TRBJ2-7 TRBD1 TRBV6-6 15 many TGTGCCAGCAGTACCTACAGGGGTGGGTCCTACGAGCAGTACTTC CASSTYRGGSYEQYF
TRBJ2-4 TRBD2 TRBV27 13 . TGTGCCAGGCGGGAGGCGGCCAAAAACATTCAGTACTTC CARREAAKNIQYF
TRBJ2-3 TRBD2 TRBV10-1 17 . TGCGCCCCGGCGGGCGGGCTAGCGGCGAAAGGCACAGATACGCAGTATTTT CAPAGGLAAKGTDTQYF
TRBJ2-1 TRBD2 TRBV5-1 20 . TGCGCCAGCAGGTCGATGGGGGCGGGAGGACCCACCCTCTCCTACAATGAGCAGTTCTTC CASRSMGAGGPTLSYNEQFF
TRBJ2-7 . TRBV2 12 . TGTGCCAGCAGTGAGACCGACTACGAGCAGTACTTC CASSETDYEQYF
TRBJ2-5 TRBD2 TRBV11-1 16 few TGTGCCAGCAGCTTAATCGGGACTAGCGGGTCCGGGACCCAGTACTTC CASSLIGTSGSGTQYF
TRBJ1-2 . TRBV28 13 . TGTGCCAGCAGCCCGGGGAGCCTCTATGGCTACACCTTC CASSPGSLYGYTF
TRBJ2-1 . TRBV7-8 17 . TGTGCCAGCAGCCCCGATGCGGGCGGAGTCACCTACAATGAGCAGTTCTTC CASSPDAGGVTYNEQFF
TRBJ2-7 . TRBV7-9 14 . TGTGCCAGCAGCGACGACGGCAAGGGGGTCGAGCAGTACTTC CASSDDGKGVEQYF
TRBJ2-2 . TRBV11-1 15 . TGTGCCAGCAGCCCTACTAGCCCCAGTCCCGGGGAGCTGTTTTTT CASSPTSPSPGELFF
TRBJ2-7 . TRBV10-2 10 . TGCGCCAGCAGAATCTACGAGCAGTACTTC CASRIYEQYF
TRBJ1-2 . TRBV30 12 . TGTGCCTGGAGTGTATCGAACTATGGCTACACCTTC CAWSVSNYGYTF
TRBJ1-1 . TRBV2 15 many TGTGCCAGCAGTGAATTCGACAGGATGAACACTGAAGCTTTCTTT CASSEFDRMNTEAFF
TRBJ1-1 TRBD1 TRBV6-4 14 . TGTGCCAGCAGTGCCAGGACAGGGGGAACTGAAGCTTTCTTT CASSARTGGTEAFF
TRBJ1-4 TRBD1 TRBV7-6 15 . TGTGCCAGCAGCACGCAGACAGGGCATACTGAAAAACTGTTTTTT CASSTQTGHTEKLFF
TRBJ2-7 . TRBV10-1 12 . TGCGCCAGCAGTTTACCAGTTGGCGAGCAGTACTTC CASSLPVGEQYF